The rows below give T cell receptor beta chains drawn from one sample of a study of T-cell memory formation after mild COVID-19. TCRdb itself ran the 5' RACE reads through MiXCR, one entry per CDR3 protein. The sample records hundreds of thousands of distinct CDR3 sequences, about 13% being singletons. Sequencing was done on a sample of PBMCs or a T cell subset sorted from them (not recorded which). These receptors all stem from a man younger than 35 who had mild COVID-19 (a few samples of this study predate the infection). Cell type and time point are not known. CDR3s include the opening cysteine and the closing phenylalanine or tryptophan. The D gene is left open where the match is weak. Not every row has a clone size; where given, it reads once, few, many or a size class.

CDR3aa: CASSRDIYYGYTF; CDR3nt: TGTGCCAGTAGTAGGGACATCTACTATGGCTACACCTTC; v_gene: TRBV19; d_gene: -; j_gene: TRBJ1-2; abundance: few
CDR3aa: CSARDGGGPYNEQFF; CDR3nt: TGCAGTGCCCGAGACGGGGGGGGTCCCTACAATGAGCAGTTCTTC; v_gene: TRBV20-1; d_gene: TRBD2; j_gene: TRBJ2-1; abundance: many
CDR3aa: CASSLQSSRGRGTDTQYF; CDR3nt: TGTGCCAGCAGCTTACAATCGTCCCGGGGGCGGGGCACAGATACGCAGTATTTT; v_gene: TRBV7-3; d_gene: -; j_gene: TRBJ2-3; abundance: many
CDR3aa: CASSRLAGGLEQFF; CDR3nt: TGTGCCAGCAGTAGACTAGCGGGGGGCCTTGAGCAGTTCTTC; v_gene: TRBV6-2/TRBV6-3; d_gene: TRBD2; j_gene: TRBJ2-1; abundance: many
CDR3aa: CASQASGGRLTPYNEQFF; CDR3nt: TGTGCCAGCCAGGCTAGCGGGGGGCGCCTAACCCCCTACAATGAGCAGTTCTTC; v_gene: TRBV6-5; d_gene: TRBD2; j_gene: TRBJ2-1; abundance: few
CDR3aa: CASSSGTGALGELFF; CDR3nt: TGCGCCAGCAGCAGCGGGACAGGGGCTTTAGGGGAGCTGTTTTTT; v_gene: TRBV5-1; d_gene: TRBD1; j_gene: TRBJ2-2; abundance: few
CDR3aa: CASSFRGTGGGEQFF; CDR3nt: TGTGCCAGCAGTTTTCGCGGGACAGGGGGGGGTGAGCAGTTCTTC; v_gene: TRBV6-5; d_gene: TRBD1; j_gene: TRBJ2-1; abundance: many
CDR3aa: CASRTRTGVGGYTF; CDR3nt: TGTGCCAGCAGAACTCGAACAGGGGTAGGGGGCTACACCTTC; v_gene: TRBV6-5; d_gene: TRBD1; j_gene: TRBJ1-2; abundance: -
CDR3aa: CASSQAGGYTF; CDR3nt: TGTGCCAGCAGCCAGGCTGGCGGCTACACCTTC; v_gene: TRBV3-1; d_gene: -; j_gene: TRBJ1-2; abundance: many
CDR3aa: CASSYGRSSYNEQFF; CDR3nt: TGTGCCAGCAGTTACGGGCGGAGCTCCTACAATGAGCAGTTCTTC; v_gene: TRBV6-5; d_gene: -; j_gene: TRBJ2-1; abundance: -
CDR3aa: CASSGDRGAKNIQYF; CDR3nt: TGTGCCAGCAGCGGGGACAGGGGGGCCAAAAACATTCAGTACTTC; v_gene: TRBV9; d_gene: TRBD1; j_gene: TRBJ2-4; abundance: -
CDR3aa: CASSFPGTGVVYF; CDR3nt: TGTGCCAGCAGCTTCCCCGGGACAGGGGTTGTGTACTTC; v_gene: TRBV7-3; d_gene: TRBD1; j_gene: TRBJ2-4; abundance: -
CDR3aa: CASSLFLTGEDGYTF; CDR3nt: TGTGCCAGCAGCTTATTTCTGACAGGGGAGGACGGCTACACCTTC; v_gene: TRBV7-2; d_gene: TRBD1; j_gene: TRBJ1-2; abundance: few
CDR3aa: CASSPPFPYEQYF; CDR3nt: TGTGCCAGCTCACCACCTTTCCCCTACGAGCAGTACTTC; v_gene: TRBV18; d_gene: -; j_gene: TRBJ2-7; abundance: few
CDR3aa: CASAREETQYF; CDR3nt: TGTGCCAGTGCCAGGGAAGAGACCCAGTACTTC; v_gene: TRBV28; d_gene: -; j_gene: TRBJ2-5; abundance: few
CDR3aa: CSAREADSTNEKLFF; CDR3nt: TGCAGTGCTAGAGAGGCAGACTCAACTAATGAAAAACTGTTTTTT; v_gene: TRBV20-1; d_gene: -; j_gene: TRBJ1-4; abundance: few
CDR3aa: CASSHTGQGMNQPQHF; CDR3nt: TGTGCCAGCAGCCACACCGGACAGGGGATGAATCAGCCCCAGCATTTT; v_gene: TRBV7-9; d_gene: TRBD1; j_gene: TRBJ1-5; abundance: few
CDR3aa: CASSPSRDSHEQYF; CDR3nt: TGTGCCAGCAGTCCTAGTAGGGACAGCCACGAGCAGTACTTC; v_gene: TRBV12-3/TRBV12-4; d_gene: TRBD1; j_gene: TRBJ2-7; abundance: few
CDR3aa: CASRRDANTGELFF; CDR3nt: TGCGCCAGCAGACGGGACGCGAACACCGGGGAGCTGTTTTTT; v_gene: TRBV5-1; d_gene: -; j_gene: TRBJ2-2; abundance: -
CDR3aa: CASGRQIGGQPQHF; CDR3nt: TGTGCCAGCGGCCGGCAGATTGGGGGCCAGCCCCAGCATTTT; v_gene: TRBV6-5; d_gene: -; j_gene: TRBJ1-5; abundance: few
CDR3aa: CASSETGTVMNTEAFF; CDR3nt: TGTGCCAGCAGTGAAACCGGGACCGTCATGAACACTGAAGCTTTCTTT; v_gene: TRBV25-1; d_gene: -; j_gene: TRBJ1-1; abundance: few
CDR3aa: CASSQRGEETQYF; CDR3nt: TGTGCCAGCAGCCAGCGGGGCGAGGAGACCCAGTACTTC; v_gene: TRBV27; d_gene: TRBD2; j_gene: TRBJ2-5; abundance: few
CDR3aa: CASSLDRNEAFF; CDR3nt: TGTGCCAGCTCGCTCGACAGGAATGAAGCTTTCTTT; v_gene: TRBV18; d_gene: -; j_gene: TRBJ1-1; abundance: few
CDR3aa: CASSPGHPRNEQFF; CDR3nt: TGCGCCAGCAGCCCCGGACATCCTAGGAATGAGCAGTTCTTC; v_gene: TRBV5-1; d_gene: -; j_gene: TRBJ2-1; abundance: -
CDR3aa: CSARVPAAYNEQFF; CDR3nt: TGCAGTGCTAGAGTACCAGCGGCCTACAATGAGCAGTTCTTC; v_gene: TRBV20-1; d_gene: -; j_gene: TRBJ2-1; abundance: -
CDR3aa: CASSEVIGAGWNTEAFF; CDR3nt: TGTGCCAGCAGTGAAGTAATTGGGGCAGGGTGGAACACTGAAGCTTTCTTT; v_gene: TRBV6-1; d_gene: -; j_gene: TRBJ1-1; abundance: few
CDR3aa: CASSFWSGGEREQFF; CDR3nt: TGCGCCAGCAGCTTTTGGAGCGGGGGGGAACGTGAGCAGTTCTTC; v_gene: TRBV5-1; d_gene: TRBD2; j_gene: TRBJ2-1; abundance: few
CDR3aa: CASSYSSAEALF; CDR3nt: TGTGCCAGCAGTTACTCGAGCGCTGAAGCTTTATTT; v_gene: TRBV6-5; d_gene: -; j_gene: TRBJ1-1; abundance: once
CDR3aa: CAWSFWTGELFF; CDR3nt: TGTGCCTGGAGTTTTTGGACCGGGGAGCTGTTTTTT; v_gene: TRBV30; d_gene: -; j_gene: TRBJ2-2; abundance: few
CDR3aa: CASSRTGGNTGELFF; CDR3nt: TGTGCCAGCAGCCGGACAGGGGGAAACACCGGGGAGCTGTTTTTT; v_gene: TRBV5-5; d_gene: TRBD1; j_gene: TRBJ2-2; abundance: -
CDR3aa: CASSYVNSPLHF; CDR3nt: TGTGCCAGCAGTTACGTGAATTCACCCCTCCACTTT; v_gene: TRBV6-5; d_gene: -; j_gene: TRBJ1-6; abundance: -
CDR3aa: CASSWGFSGANVLTF; CDR3nt: TGTGCCAGCAGCTGGGGCTTCTCTGGGGCCAACGTCCTGACTTTC; v_gene: TRBV11-2; d_gene: -; j_gene: TRBJ2-6; abundance: few
CDR3aa: CASSPGQTTNEKLFF; CDR3nt: TGTGCCAGCAGCCCGGGACAGACAACTAATGAAAAACTGTTTTTT; v_gene: TRBV7-2; d_gene: TRBD1; j_gene: TRBJ1-4; abundance: many
CDR3aa: CASSHGPEAFF; CDR3nt: TGCGCCAGCAGCCATGGGCCTGAAGCTTTCTTT; v_gene: TRBV4-1; d_gene: -; j_gene: TRBJ1-1; abundance: -
CDR3aa: CASSRQGRLGETQYF; CDR3nt: TGCGCCAGCAGCCGACAGGGACGTTTAGGAGAGACCCAGTACTTC; v_gene: TRBV5-1; d_gene: TRBD1; j_gene: TRBJ2-5; abundance: few
CDR3aa: CASSHALTGGLWDTIYF; CDR3nt: TGCGCCAGCAGCCATGCTCTGACAGGGGGCCTTTGGGACACCATATATTTT; v_gene: TRBV4-1; d_gene: TRBD1; j_gene: TRBJ1-3; abundance: -